This paragraph reports one T cell receptor beta chain. Its antigen has not been determined. Base qualities are missing; no much larger clone stands one base away. The library was made by the immunoSEQ multiplex PCR assay. The table comes from immuneACCESS by way of TCRdb, which keeps in-frame sequences with V and J called. Part of the clones is missing from these tables; in studies checked, under half for an unresolved V gene and the rest for unknown reasons. This sample holds about 69,000 clones; over 75% were observed only once. The ten largest clones take up 0.29% of the sample. The entry originates in a study of T cell changes during pregnancy in multiple sclerosis (dated by TCRdb to between 2018 and 2020). About the full investigation: The study examined how the T cell repertoire changed over the course of pregnancy in women with multiple sclerosis.

For this chain, trimming is 1 base at the V end and 1 base at the J end, and the number of junction bases without a gene match is 8. CDR1 and CDR2, looked up from the germline V gene, are SGHTA and FQGNSA. The CDR3 has 17 amino acids, counting the end cysteine and phenylalanine. Only the CDR3 region is kept as DNA, spanning 51 bases read in frame from base 1. This chain joins TRBV7-2 to TRBJ2-5; TRBD2 lines up with 8 middle nucleotides. This clonotype was obtained from a female donor in good health, enrolled as a control in a pregnancy study. Here the sequenced sample was CD4+ T cells from peripheral blood mononuclear cells, taken in the third trimester of pregnancy. The CDR3 protein is CASSLGAGGGPQETQYF. The nucleotide sequence reads TGTGCCAGCAGCTTAGGAGCTGGCGGGGGGCCCCAAGAGACCCAGTACTTC.